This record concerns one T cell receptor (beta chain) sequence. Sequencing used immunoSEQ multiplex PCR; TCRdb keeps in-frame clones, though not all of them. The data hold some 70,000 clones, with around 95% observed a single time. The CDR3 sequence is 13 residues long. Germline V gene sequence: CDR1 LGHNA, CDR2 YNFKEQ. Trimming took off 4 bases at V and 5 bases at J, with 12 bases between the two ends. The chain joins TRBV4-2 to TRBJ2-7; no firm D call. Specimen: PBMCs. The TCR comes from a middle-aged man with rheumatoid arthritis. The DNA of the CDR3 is TGTGCCAGCAGCCCCTCCTTTGGGCACGAGCAGTACTTC. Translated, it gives CASSPSFGHEQYF.